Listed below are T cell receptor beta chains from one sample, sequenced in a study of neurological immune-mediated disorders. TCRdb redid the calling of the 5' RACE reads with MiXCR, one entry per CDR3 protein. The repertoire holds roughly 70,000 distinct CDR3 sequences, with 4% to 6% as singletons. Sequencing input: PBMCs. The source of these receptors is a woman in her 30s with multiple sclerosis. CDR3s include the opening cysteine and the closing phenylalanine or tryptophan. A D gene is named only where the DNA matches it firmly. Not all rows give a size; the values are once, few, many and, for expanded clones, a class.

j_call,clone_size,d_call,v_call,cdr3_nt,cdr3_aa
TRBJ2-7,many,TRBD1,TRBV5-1,TGCGCCAGCAGCCCCGGGACAGGGTTAGTAGACGAGCAGTACTTC,CASSPGTGLVDEQYF
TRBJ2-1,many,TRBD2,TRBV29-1,TGCAGCGACACCGCGGGACTAGCGGGTGAGCAGTTCTTC,CSDTAGLAGEQFF
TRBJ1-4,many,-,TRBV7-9,TGTGCCAGCAGCTTAGGGGGTACGGAAAAACTGTTTTTT,CASSLGGTEKLFF
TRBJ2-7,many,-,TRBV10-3,TGTGCCATCAGTGAGAGTACAGGGTCCCAGCGCGGCTCCTACGAGCAGTACTTC,CAISESTGSQRGSYEQYF
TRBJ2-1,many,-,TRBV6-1,TGTGCCAGTAGGAACTGGAAACCTTACAATGAGCAGTTCTTC,CASRNWKPYNEQFF
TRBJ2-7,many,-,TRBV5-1,TGCGCCAGCGCTGATGGTGGGTTCTCCTACGAGCAGTACTTC,CASADGGFSYEQYF
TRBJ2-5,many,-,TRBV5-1,TGCGCCAGCAGCCGCGGGACAGCGCAAGAGACCCAGTACTTC,CASSRGTAQETQYF
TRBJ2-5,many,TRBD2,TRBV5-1,TGCGCCAGCAGGGGACTACAAGAGACCCAGTACTTC,CASRGLQETQYF
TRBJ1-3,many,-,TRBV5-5,TGTGCCAGCAGCTGGGACACTGGAAACACCATATATTTT,CASSWDTGNTIYF
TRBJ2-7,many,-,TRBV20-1,TGCAGTGCTGCTGACGTTCGAGGGGAGCAGTACTTC,CSAADVRGEQYF
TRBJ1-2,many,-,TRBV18,TGTGCCAGCTCACCGTCGACTGCTAACTATGGCTACACCTTC,CASSPSTANYGYTF
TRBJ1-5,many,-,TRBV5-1,TGCGCCAGCAGCTGGGACCCGGGGGACCAGCCCCAGCATTTT,CASSWDPGDQPQHF
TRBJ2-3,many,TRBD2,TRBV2,TGTGCCAGCAAACCGGGACTAGCGGGAGATACGCAGTATTTT,CASKPGLAGDTQYF
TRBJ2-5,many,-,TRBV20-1,TGCAGTGCTAGAGTTCAAGAGACCCAGTACTTC,CSARVQETQYF
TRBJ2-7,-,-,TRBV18,TGTGCCAGCTCACCATCTGGGGCCCACGAGCAGTACTTC,CASSPSGAHEQYF
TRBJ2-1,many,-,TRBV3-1,TGTGCCAGCAGCCGAGCAGCGGCTCCCTACAATGAGCAGTTCTTC,CASSRAAAPYNEQFF
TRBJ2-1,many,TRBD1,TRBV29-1,TGCAGCGCCAGGACAGGTAATGAGCAGTTCTTC,CSARTGNEQFF
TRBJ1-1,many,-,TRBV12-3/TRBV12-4,TGTGCCAGCAGCCTGGACTGGAGCACTGAAGCTTTCTTT,CASSLDWSTEAFF
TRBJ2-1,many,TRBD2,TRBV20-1,TGCAGTGCTAGAGATAATAGCGGGGGGCCGCGCAAGTTCTTC,CSARDNSGGPRKFF
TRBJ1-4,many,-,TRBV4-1,TGCGCCAGCAGCCAAGAAGTTGGGGTCGTGGCCCTGTTTTTT,CASSQEVGVVALFF
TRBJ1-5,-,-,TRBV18,TGTGCCAGCTCACCACCGGGACTAATCAATCAGCCCCAGCATTTT,CASSPPGLINQPQHF
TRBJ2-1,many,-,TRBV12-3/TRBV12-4,TGTGCCAGCAGTTACTTCCCGAGCTCCTACAATGAGCAGTTCTTC,CASSYFPSSYNEQFF
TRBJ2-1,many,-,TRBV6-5,TGTGCCAGCAGTTACTCGGTATCTAGGGGTCCTCCCTACAATGAGCAGTTCTTC,CASSYSVSRGPPYNEQFF
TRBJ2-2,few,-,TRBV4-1,TGCGCCAGCAGCCAAGATAATTCAACGCAACTTGGGCTGTTTTTT,CASSQDNSTQLGLFF
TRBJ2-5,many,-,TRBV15,TGTGCCACCAGCGTGGATAGCACCGAGACCCAGTACTTC,CATSVDSTETQYF
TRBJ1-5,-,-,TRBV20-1,-,CSARVGAGNQPQNF
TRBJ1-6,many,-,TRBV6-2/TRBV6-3,TGTGCCAGCAGTAACCCGGTTTCACCCCTCCACTTT,CASSNPVSPLHF
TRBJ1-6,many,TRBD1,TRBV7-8,TGTGCCAGCAGCCCCTCGGGACAGGGGTTCCCCCTCCACTTT,CASSPSGQGFPLHF
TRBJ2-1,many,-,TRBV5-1,TGCGCCAGCAGAAGCCCTTCCTACAATGAGCAGTTCTTC,CASRSPSYNEQFF
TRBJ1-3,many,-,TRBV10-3,TGTGCCATCAGTGAGTCGGGAACTGGAAACACCATATATTTT,CAISESGTGNTIYF
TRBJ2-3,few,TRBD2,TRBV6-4,TGTGCCAGCAGTGACTCGCCCAGCGGGGGGGTCAGAGCTGATACGCAGTATTTT,CASSDSPSGGVRADTQYF
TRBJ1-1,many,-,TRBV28,TGTGCCAGCAGCCCGGACAGAAACGAAGCTTTCTTT,CASSPDRNEAFF
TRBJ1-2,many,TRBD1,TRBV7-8,TGTGCCAGCAGCCAGGGGGGGGCGTACGGCTACACCTTC,CASSQGGAYGYTF
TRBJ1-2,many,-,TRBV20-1,TGCAGTGCTAGAGATTGGGAACTCTATGGCTACACCTTC,CSARDWELYGYTF
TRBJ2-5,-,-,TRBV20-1,TGCAGTGCTAGACTACGAGAGACCCAGTACTTC,CSARLRETQYF
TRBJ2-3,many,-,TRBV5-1,TGCGCCAGCAGCTGGAAATGGGACAATCCAGGAGATACGCAGTATTTT,CASSWKWDNPGDTQYF
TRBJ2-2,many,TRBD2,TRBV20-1,TGCAGTGCTGGCCGCGGGGGAACGAACACCGGGGAGCTGTTTTTT,CSAGRGGTNTGELFF
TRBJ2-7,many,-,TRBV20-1,TGCAGTGCCCTGAACGCCTACGAGCAGTACTTC,CSALNAYEQYF
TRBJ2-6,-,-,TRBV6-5,TGTGCCAGCATATCAGCCTCTGGGGCCAACGTCCTGACTTTC,CASISASGANVLTF
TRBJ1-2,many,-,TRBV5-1,TGCGCCAGCAGCTTGGTCGGAGCTACCTATGGCTACACCTTC,CASSLVGATYGYTF
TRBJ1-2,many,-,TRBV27,TGTGCCAGCAGCCCGCAGGGCAGGGTCCGGGGCTACACCTTC,CASSPQGRVRGYTF
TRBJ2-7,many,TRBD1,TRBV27,TGTGCCAGCAGTCCCCAGGACAGGGATAACTACGAGCAGTACTTC,CASSPQDRDNYEQYF
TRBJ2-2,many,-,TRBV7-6,TGTGCCAGCAGCTTAGCGGCGGTCGGGGAGCTGTTTTTT,CASSLAAVGELFF
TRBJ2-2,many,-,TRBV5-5,TGTGCCAGCAGCTCATCGACCGTCAACACCGGGGAGCTGTTTTTT,CASSSSTVNTGELFF
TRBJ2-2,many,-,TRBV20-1,TGCAGTGCTAGTTACTCCGGGGAGCTGTTTTTT,CSASYSGELFF
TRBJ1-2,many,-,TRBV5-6,TGTGCCAGCATAGTAGGGGTCTATGGCTACACCTTC,CASIVGVYGYTF
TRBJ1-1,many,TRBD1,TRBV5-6,TGTGCCAGCAGCTTAGGGACAGGGCCAACCACTGAAGCTTTCTTT,CASSLGTGPTTEAFF
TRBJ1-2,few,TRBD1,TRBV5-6,TGTGCCAGCAGCTTGGCCCAGGGGGGCTATGGCTACACCTTC,CASSLAQGGYGYTF
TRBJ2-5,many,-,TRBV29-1,TGCAGCGTTACGAGACAGGCTCAAGAGACCCAGTACTTC,CSVTRQAQETQYF
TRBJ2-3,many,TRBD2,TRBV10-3,TGTGCCATCAGCGCCGGGCTAGCGGGGAGCACAGATACGCAGTATTTT,CAISAGLAGSTDTQYF
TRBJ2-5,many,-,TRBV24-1,TGTGCCACCAGTGATTCCCGGGGCTTCCAAGAGACCCAGTACTTC,CATSDSRGFQETQYF
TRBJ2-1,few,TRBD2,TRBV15,TGTGCCACCAGCAGAGGGACTAGCGGGGAGTCCTACAATGAGCAGTTCTTC,CATSRGTSGESYNEQFF
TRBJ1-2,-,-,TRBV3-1,TGTGCCAGCAGCCAAGATCCCCTCCCAGGTCCCTATAACTATGGCTACACCTTC,CASSQDPLPGPYNYGYTF
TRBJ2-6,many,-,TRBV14,TGTGCCAGCAGCCAAGGTTACTCTGGGGCCAACGTCCTGACTTTC,CASSQGYSGANVLTF
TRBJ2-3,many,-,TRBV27,TGTGCCAGCAGTTTCGGGCCCGCCGGGCGCACAGATACGCAGTATTTT,CASSFGPAGRTDTQYF
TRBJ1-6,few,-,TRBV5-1,TGCGCCAGCAGCTTGAGGGAGAGCTCCTATAATTCACCCCTCAACTTT,CASSLRESSYNSPLNF
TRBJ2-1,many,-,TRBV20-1,TGCAGTGCTAGTGCAGGCCCCACCTACAATGAGCAGTTCTTC,CSASAGPTYNEQFF